This T cell receptor beta chain was sequenced during a study of metastatic and nonmetastatic thyroid tumors. Study-wide context: For malignant and benign thyroid patients, tumor or nodule tissue and blood were the sources whose repertoires were compared.

This CDR3 is 15 amino acids long. The V gene's germline CDR1 is DFQATT and CDR2 SNEGSKA (reference sequence). V lost 6 bases, J lost 2 bases, and 5 bases stayed unmatched. TCRdb reanalyzed the PCR reads with MiXCR. Among about 12,000 clones listed, around 21% were seen once. Notes on the study in general: Significantly greater TCR beta diversity was reportedly found in malignant thyroid tumors than in benign nodules (in blood and tumor).

No treatment of any kind had been given to any patient before thyroid surgery. This clone was counted at least ten times. What it binds is unknown. The chain has TRBV20-1 and TRBJ2-6; 9 nucleotides match TRBD1. The source material was adjacent normal tissue. The sequence was collected from a female donor with papillary thyroid cancer or a benign thyroid nodule (not recorded which). Some clones in this sample may be carry-over from other donors' samples. The CDR3, as DNA: TGCAGTGCAAGCGACAGGGGGACTGGGGCCAACGTCCTGACTTTC. Protein product: CSASDRGTGANVLTF.